Below, 26 T cell receptor beta chains from the same sample are listed, as sequenced in a study of T cell changes during pregnancy in multiple sclerosis (dated by TCRdb to between 2018 and 2021). Library method: the immunoSEQ multiplex PCR assay. Drawn from immuneACCESS, this table holds only the in-frame rearrangements with V and J called that TCRdb kept. Clones are partly lost; checked studies trace under half to an unresolved V gene and leave the rest unexplained. For this sample there are tens of thousands of clones; around 92% appear just once. The ten biggest clones cover around 0.93% of the sample. Sample: peripheral blood, taken in the first trimester of pregnancy. These receptors all come from a female donor with multiple sclerosis, enrolled in a pregnancy study.

In this sample, this clone turned up once. The rearrangement links TRBV10-3 to TRBJ1-1, with TRBD1 matching over 9 bases. V shed 6 bases and J 7 bases; nucleotides not matched to a gene: 9. This CDR3 contains 14 residues. Germline CDR1 and CDR2: ENHRY and SYGVKD. The CDR3 spells CAISQTGGGDEAFF. The CDR3 DNA follows: TGTGCCATCAGCCAAACAGGGGGCGGGGATGAAGCTTTCTTT.

The rearrangement uses TRBV7-2 and TRBJ2-7; D is uncertain. In germline, CDR1 is SGHTA, CDR2 FQGNSA. V lost 1 base to trimming and J lost 1 base, with 5 bases between them. The CDR3 covers 13 residues. CDR3 in amino acids: CASSLGASYEQYF. The CDR3 DNA is TGTGCCAGCAGCTTAGGTGCGTCCTACGAGCAGTACTTC.

The rearrangement uses TRBV7-2 and TRBJ1-5, with 11 bases lining up with TRBD1. Germline CDR1 reads SGHTA; CDR2 reads FQGNSA. V shed 5 bases, J shed 6 bases, and the junction held 0 bases outside the gene matches. CDR3 length: 13 residues. In DNA form, the CDR3 reads TGTGCCAGCAGCGGGACAGGGGGTCAGCCCCAGCATTTT. Translating gives CASSGTGGQPQHF.

The chain uses TRBV19 and TRBJ1-1, with unresolved D. V gave up 5 bases and J gave up 1 base, with 14 bases separating them. The CDR3 is made up of 15 amino acids. CDR1 LNHDA and CDR2 SQIVND come from the germline V gene (reference sequence). This CDR3 is CASSPRLDRNTEAFF. The CDR3 DNA is TGTGCCAGTAGTCCCCGACTTGACCGGAACACTGAAGCTTTCTTT.

The chain links TRBV15 to TRBJ2-7; possible D gene TRBD2, 7 bases. This CDR3 has 17 residues. The V and J ends lost 4 bases and 0 bases respectively, with 19 bases between them. Germline lookup yields CDR1 LNHNV and CDR2 YYDKDF (reference sequence). In DNA form, the CDR3 reads TGTGCCACCAGCAAACTAAGGGGCGGGGGCTTCTCCTACGAGCAGTACTTC. Translated: CATSKLRGGGFSYEQYF.

This sequence joins TRBV15 and TRBJ1-5; D may be TRBD1 (5 bases). Trimming left V 0 bases short and J 4 bases short, with 13 bases between. The germline CDR1 and CDR2 sequences are LNHNV and YYDKDF (reference sequence). The CDR3 sequence is 16 residues long. CDR3 loop: CATSRDGADPNQPQHF. The DNA of the CDR3 is TGTGCCACCAGCAGAGATGGGGCAGACCCTAATCAGCCCCAGCATTTT.

J is TRBJ1-1 and V is TRBV5-1, with 7 bases identical to TRBD1. Germline V gene sequence: CDR1 SGHRS, CDR2 YFSETQ. This CDR3 has 15 residues. The V segment lost 5 bases and the J segment 4 bases; nucleotides outside the gene matches: 11. DNA of the CDR3: TGCGCCAGCAGGAGGGCAACAGGGGTAGCCACTGAAGCTTTCTTT. This sequence encodes CASRRATGVATEAFF.

J is TRBJ2-1 and V is TRBV7-6; no definite D call. Deletions cut 2 bases from V and 5 bases from J, with 13 bases between. This CDR3 contains 15 residues. Germline CDR1 and CDR2: SGHVS and FNYEAQ. The CDR3: CASSLNRGNNNEQFF. The CDR3 DNA follows: TGTGCCAGCAGCTTAAATCGCGGCAATAACAATGAGCAGTTCTTC. The full variable domain, completed using reference TRBV7-6 and TRBJ2-1, is GAGVSQSPRYKVTKRGQDVALRCDPISGHVSLYWYRQALGQGPEFLTYFNYEAQQDKSGLPNDRFSAERPEGSISTLTIQRTEQRDSAMYRCASSLNRGNNNEQFFGPGTRLTVL.

This chain links TRBV10-3 with TRBJ1-2, with TRBD1 matching 7 bases. J gave up 8 bases and V 10 bases, and 19 bases lay outside the gene matches. CDR1 is ENHRY and CDR2 is SYGVKD in the germline V gene. This CDR3 is built from 15 residues. Here the CDR3 reads CASRAYRGPKQGYTF. CDR3 sequence (DNA): TGTGCCAGCAGAGCATACAGGGGCCCCAAGCAGGGCTACACCTTC.

The chain carries TRBV13 and TRBJ2-1; D is unclear. Trimming took off 5 bases at V and 7 bases at J, with 9 bases between the two ends. Germline CDR1 reads PRHDT; CDR2 reads FYEKMQ (reference sequence). The CDR3 loop spans 12 amino acids. CDR3 amino acids: CASSRFRNEQFF. The CDR3 region has the DNA TGTGCCAGCAGCCGTTTTCGGAATGAGCAGTTCTTC.

The rearrangement links TRBV19 to TRBJ1-1; D may be TRBD1 (6 bases). The CDR3 covers 20 residues. The germline V gene has CDR1 LNHDA and CDR2 SQIVND (reference sequence). The ends were cut back, 5 bases at V and 0 bases at J, with 28 bases in the middle. The CDR3 sequence is CASSPPPFTGTIAMNTEAFF. Written as DNA, the CDR3 is TGTGCCAGTAGTCCCCCCCCCTTCACAGGGACAATCGCGATGAACACTGAAGCTTTCTTT.

The J gene is TRBJ2-1, the V gene TRBV9; 13 bases agree with TRBD2. Germline V gene lookup returns CDR1 SGDLS and CDR2 YYNGEE. CDR3 size: 14 residues. V shed 2 bases, J shed 8 bases, and the junction held 1 base outside the gene matches. The CDR3 DNA reads as TGTGCCAGCAGCGTGGGACTAGCGGGGTATGAGCAGTTCTTC. This gives the protein CASSVGLAGYEQFF.

The CDR3 loop is CASSKFEFAGYEQFF. In DNA, the CDR3 is TGTGCCAGCAGCAAATTCGAGTTTGCGGGATATGAGCAGTTCTTC. J is TRBJ2-1 and V is TRBV21-1; TRBD2 reflects the table's D call only, with no check against the DNA. TRBV21-1 is shown as a pseudogene. CDR3 length: 15 residues.

The rearrangement joins TRBV5-6 to TRBJ1-2; TRBD1 matches at 9 bases. Per germline, CDR1 SGHDT and CDR2 YYEEEE. The CDR3 totals 14 residues. The V and J ends lost 0 bases and 7 bases, in that order; junction bases with no gene match: 4. The CDR3 spells CASSLVGTGSGYTF. CDR3 DNA sequence: TGTGCCAGCAGCTTGGTAGGGACAGGGAGTGGCTACACCTTC.

The rearrangement joins TRBV7-9 to TRBJ2-2, with D possibly matching TRBD1 (6 bases). Per germline, CDR1 SEHNR and CDR2 FQNEAQ (reference sequence). Trimming left V 1 base short and J 1 base short, with 7 bases between. CDR3 length: 15 residues. DNA for the CDR3: TGTGCCAGCAGCTTAGTACAGGGGAACACCGGGGAGCTGTTTTTT. Translated: CASSLVQGNTGELFF.

The chain employs TRBV5-1 and TRBJ2-3, with TRBD1 matching over 7 bases. The CDR3 sequence is 15 residues long. V was clipped by 6 bases and J by 1 base; unmatched bases: 8. The germline gives CDR1 SGHRS, CDR2 YFSETQ. CDR3 region: CASTFSGGRTDTQYF. In DNA, the CDR3 is TGCGCCAGCACCTTCTCAGGGGGACGCACAGATACGCAGTATTTT.

The J gene is TRBJ2-7, the V gene TRBV5-4, with TRBD2 as a possible D gene (5 bases). V shed 0 bases and J shed 3 bases, with 10 bases lying between them. The CDR3 is made up of 14 amino acids. The germline V gene encodes CDR1 SGHNT and CDR2 YYREEE (reference sequence). DNA for the CDR3: TGTGCCAGCAGCTTGGCTGGGAGCAACTACGAGCAGTACTTC. Translation gives CASSLAGSNYEQYF. Full variable domain (rest looked up from reference TRBV5-4 and TRBJ2-7): ETGVTQSPTHLIKTRGQQVTLRCSSQSGHNTVSWYQQALGQGPQFIFQYYREEENGRGNFPPRFSGLQFPNYSSELNVNALELDDSALYLCASSLAGSNYEQYFGPGTRLTVT.

This chain joins TRBV28 and TRBJ2-5; perhaps TRBD1 as D (6 bases). This CDR3 is built from 14 residues. The germline CDR1 and CDR2 sequences are MDHEN and SYDVKM. V was pared by 2 bases and J by 2 bases, with 9 bases between. CDR3 sequence reads: CASSLGTLQETQYF. The CDR3, as DNA: TGTGCCAGCAGTTTAGGGACACTTCAAGAGACCCAGTACTTC.

The chain has TRBV6-5 and TRBJ2-7, with D tentatively TRBD1 (5 bases). V was trimmed by 2 bases and J by 0 bases, leaving 14 bases between them. Germline-derived CDR1 and CDR2 are MNHEY and SVGAGI. The CDR3 contains 16 residues. In nucleotides, the CDR3 is TGTGCCAGCAGTTACCGTCGGTTCCAGGGCTCCTACGAGCAGTACTTC. This codes for CASSYRRFQGSYEQYF.

The rearrangement links TRBV5-4 to TRBJ1-6, with a weak D call TRBD1 (5 bases). Trimming took off 0 bases at V and 1 base at J, with 17 bases between the two ends. Germline CDR1 is SGHNT and CDR2 is YYREEE (reference sequence). The CDR3 totals 19 residues. The CDR3 DNA follows: TGTGCCAGCAGCTTGGGGGGTGGAGGGGTACGGTCCTATAATTCACCCCTCCACTTT. The encoded protein is CASSLGGGGVRSYNSPLHF.

The rearrangement joins TRBV7-9 to TRBJ2-1; possible D gene TRBD1, 6 bases. The CDR3 runs 17 residues. In germline, CDR1 is SEHNR, CDR2 FQNEAQ (reference sequence). V dropped 4 bases and J dropped 6 bases, with 22 bases sitting between them. CDR3 protein: CASSSTLRQVFSNEQFF. DNA for the CDR3: TGTGCCAGCAGCTCCACTCTGAGACAGGTCTTCTCCAATGAGCAGTTCTTC.

This sequence joins TRBV6-5 and TRBJ1-3; D not certain. Deletions cut 2 bases from V and 0 bases from J, with 8 bases between. CDR3 length: 15 amino acids. Germline lookup yields CDR1 MNHEY and CDR2 SVGAGI. Written as DNA, the CDR3 is TGTGCCAGCAGTTACGGCGGAAACTCTGGAAACACCATATATTTT. Protein: CASSYGGNSGNTIYF.

The V and J genes are TRBV7-2 and TRBJ1-5; TRBD1 aligns across 10 bases. The CDR3 is 16 residues long. V lost 5 bases to trimming and J lost 2 bases; unmatched junction nucleotides: 6. Germline loops: CDR1 SGHTA, CDR2 FQGNSA. The CDR3 spells CASSPGTGAGNQPQHF. The CDR3 DNA sequence: TGTGCCAGCAGCCCAGGGACAGGGGCGGGCAATCAGCCCCAGCATTTT. The full variable domain, with the rest looked up from reference TRBV7-2 and TRBJ1-5, is GAGVSQSPSNKVTEKGKDVELRCDPISGHTALYWYRQSLGQGLEFLIYFQGNSAPDKSGLPSDRFSAERTGGSVSTLTIQRTQQEDSAVYLCASSPGTGAGNQPQHFGDGTRLSIL.

This rearrangement joins TRBV11-2 to TRBJ1-1, with 7 bases identical to TRBD1. Germline assignment: CDR1 SGHAT and CDR2 FQNNGV. The CDR3 spans 16 residues. V was clipped by 5 bases and J by 6 bases; unmatched bases: 15. The CDR3 reads CASSPRQAGGKAEAFF. The CDR3 DNA sequence: TGTGCCAGCAGCCCTCGTCAGGCAGGGGGTAAGGCTGAAGCTTTCTTT.

The chain carries TRBV4-3 and TRBJ2-2, with D perhaps TRBD2 (5 bases). Germline CDR1 is LGHNA and CDR2 is YSLEER. V was cut by 0 bases and J by 0 bases, with 14 bases left in between. The CDR3 has 18 residues. CDR3 in amino acids: CASSQDGPSGANTGELFF. The CDR3 DNA sequence: TGCGCCAGCAGCCAAGATGGGCCGAGCGGCGCGAACACCGGGGAGCTGTTTTTT.

V and J are TRBV27 and TRBJ2-2; 11 bases agree with TRBD1. Trimming removed 2 bases from V and 5 bases from J; junction bases left unmatched: 4. This CDR3 is 16 amino acids long. Germline CDR1 is MNHEY and CDR2 is SMNVEV (reference sequence). DNA of the CDR3: TGTGCCAGCAGTTTAGGCGGACAGGGGGCGACCGGGGAGCTGTTTTTT. Encoded protein: CASSLGGQGATGELFF.